Presented here are 9 T cell receptor beta chains from one specimen sequenced in a study of cytomegalovirus exposure and HLA in healthy donors. 60 Vbeta and 13 Jbeta primers were used in PCR. The protocol was immunoSEQ multiplex PCR, while the TCRdb copy is restricted to in-frame clones and leaves out a portion. Here the sample spans about 140,000 clones, approximately 82% being singletons. The sequenced sample was PBMCs. Receptors originate from a man younger than 45 in good health and CMV-seropositive.

The genes are TRBV6-5 and TRBJ2-7; 7 nucleotides agree with TRBD1. Losses at the gene ends were 7 bases for V and 1 base for J; bases not matched to a gene: 10. There are 15 residues in the CDR3. CDR1 and CDR2 from the germline V gene are MNHEY and SVGAGI. Here the CDR3 DNA reads TGTGCCAGCAATCCCAGACAGGGTGGATCCTACGAGCAGTACTTC. Its protein product is CASNPRQGGSYEQYF.

V and J are TRBV27 and TRBJ1-1; a weak D match, TRBD1 (6 bases). V was pared by 4 bases and J by 1 base, with 16 bases between. CDR1 is MNHEY, CDR2 SMNVEV, per germline (reference sequence). CDR3 size: 16 residues. The CDR3 nucleotides read TGTGCCAGCAGTTCCCGACCCAAGGACAGGAACACTGAAGCTTTCTTT. Protein product: CASSSRPKDRNTEAFF.

This rearrangement joins TRBV18 to TRBJ2-1; D gene unclear. The germline CDR1 and CDR2 sequences are KGHSH and LQKENI. Trimming left V 3 bases short and J 9 bases short, with 9 bases between. This CDR3 has 12 amino acids. The CDR3 DNA follows: TGTGCCAGCTCACCCCCCGGTGGTGAGCAGTTCTTC. Its translation is CASSPPGGEQFF.

For the CDR3, the DNA is TGTGCCAGCAGCCAAGAAAGGACTGGCTACGAGCAGTACTTC. It yields the protein CASSQERTGYEQYF. This chain uses TRBV14 with TRBJ2-7; D might be TRBD2 (5 bases). CDR3 length: 14 residues. V lost 0 bases and J lost 3, with 9 bases in between. Germline CDR1 reads SGHDN; CDR2 reads FVKESK.

The genes are TRBV5-1 and TRBJ1-1; D unresolved. Germline V gives CDR1 SGHRS, CDR2 YFSETQ. The CDR3 covers 14 residues. V gave up 4 bases and J gave up 1 base, with 11 bases separating them. The CDR3 here is CASSPPPGNTEAFF. CDR3 nucleotide sequence: TGCGCCAGCAGCCCTCCGCCGGGGAACACTGAAGCTTTCTTT. Full variable domain (outside the CDR3, taken from reference TRBV5-1 and TRBJ1-1): KAGVTQTPRYLIKTRGQQVTLSCSPISGHRSVSWYQQTPGQGLQFLFEYFSETQRNKGNFPGRFSGRQFSNSRSEMNVSTLELGDSALYLCASSPPPGNTEAFFGQGTRLTVV.

The chain links TRBV19 to TRBJ2-3; 7 bases map to TRBD1. The CDR3 loop spans 16 amino acids. Trimming cost V 0 bases and J 4 bases; bases outside gene matches: 7. Per the germline V gene, CDR1 is LNHDA and CDR2 is SQIVND (reference sequence). The CDR3: CASSIDYRQGADTQYF. The CDR3 coding sequence is TGTGCCAGTAGTATAGACTATAGACAGGGCGCAGATACGCAGTATTTT.

The chain uses TRBV5-6 and TRBJ1-4, with 11 bases that match TRBD1. The germline CDR1 and CDR2 sequences are SGHDT and YYEEEE. The CDR3 sequence is 16 residues long. The trim removed 4 bases at V and 7 bases at J, leaving 9 bases unmatched. The CDR3 sequence: CASSLRTGGGGEKLFF. Written as DNA, the CDR3 is TGTGCCAGCAGCCTACGGACAGGGGGCGGCGGTGAAAAACTGTTTTTT.

J is TRBJ2-1 and V is TRBV2; 12 bases align to TRBD2. CDR3 size: 17 residues. Trimming at V came to 6 bases and at J to 7 bases, leaving 13 bases not matched to a gene. The germline V gene has CDR1 SNHLY and CDR2 FYNNEI. CDR3 in amino acids: CASSDLAGGSGGNEQFF. As DNA, the CDR3 is TGTGCCAGCAGCGACCTAGCGGGAGGGTCCGGGGGGAATGAGCAGTTCTTC.

V is TRBV7-3 and J is TRBJ2-1; 8 bases fit TRBD2. After removal of 0 bases from V and 8 bases from J, the junction contained 9 bases not matched to a gene. CDR3 length: 16 amino acids. Germline values: CDR1 SGHTA, CDR2 FQGTGA. The DNA for the CDR3 is TGTGCCAGCAGCTTAACCGGGACTAGTAAGCTGGATGAGCAGTTCTTC. It is translated as CASSLTGTSKLDEQFF. The full variable domain, its missing parts supplied by reference TRBV7-3 and TRBJ2-1, is GAGVSQTPSNKVTEKGKYVELRCDPISGHTALYWYRQSLGQGPEFLIYFQGTGAADDSGLPNDRFFAVRPEGSVSTLKIQRTERGDSAVYLCASSLTGTSKLDEQFFGPGTRLTVL.